The clone carrying this T cell receptor beta chain was counted ten times or more. The antigen is unknown. The CDR3 runs to 13 residues. Germline-derived CDR1 and CDR2 are DFQATT and SNEGSKA (reference sequence). V lost 7 bases, J lost 2 bases, and 14 bases lay in between. Researchers took RNA transcripts and amplified the TCR beta CDR3 regions from them. The TCR CDR3 was amplified in a first-round RT-PCR using the HTBI primer set. MiXCR, applied by TCRdb to the multiplex PCR reads, yields one record per CDR3 protein. Among some 370,000 distinct CDR3 sequences listed, more than 13% were seen once. This entry comes from a study of T cells in Graves' hyperthyroidism and ophthalmopathy. Whole-study findings and limits: Blood held most thyroid clonotypes expanded above 0.001 frequency.

The sequenced material came from blood. This TCR derives from a man aged 45 to 65 with Graves' ophthalmopathy. The chain joins TRBV20-1 to TRBJ1-1; D not resolved. CDR3 DNA: TGCAGTGGGAAGCGCCCCGGTAACACTGAAGCTTTCTTT. This gives the protein CSGKRPGNTEAFF.